This T cell receptor beta chain was sequenced for a study of blood T cell repertoires in COVID-19. The assay was immunoSEQ multiplex PCR, and TCRdb's table has in-frame clones only and misses some. The data show about 150,000 clones, with 90% seen just once and approximately 0.5% held by the top ten. A word on this clone: The limits of the CDR3 on the DNA are not certain, so only TCRdb's listed CDR3 is given.

Germline values: CDR1 LGHNA, CDR2 YNFKEQ. From its first to its last residue, the CDR3 has 16 amino acids. Sequencing was carried out using peripheral blood. The clonotype comes from a man in his fifties or sixties with acute or convalescent COVID-19. This rearrangement joins TRBV4-2 to TRBJ1-5; TRBD1, as called in the table, went unchecked against the DNA. CDR3 in amino acids: CASSPLWQGPNQPQHF.